The 21 T cell receptor beta chains below were found in one sample sequenced in a study of cytomegalovirus exposure and HLA in healthy donors. Primers: 60 Vbeta forward and 13 Jbeta reverse. Data came from immunoSEQ multiplex PCR; TCRdb stores just in-frame clones and leaves some out. The table has fewer than 150,000 clones, around 77% seen once. Specimen: PBMCs. Receptors originate from a man aged 30-40 years in good health and CMV-seronegative.

The gene calls are TRBV6-6 and TRBJ2-1; weak D call: TRBD1 (5 bases). Per germline, CDR1 MNHNY and CDR2 SVGAGI (reference sequence). CDR3 length: 14 residues. V was pared by 6 bases and J by 5 bases, with 14 bases between. CDR3 coding DNA: TGTGCCAGCAGGGGGATAGGGGCGGACAATGAGCAGTTCTTC. It codes for CASRGIGADNEQFF.

The genes are TRBV5-8 and TRBJ1-5; no reliable D call. V shed 1 base and J shed 3 bases, with 8 bases lying between them. Looked up from germline, CDR1 is SGHTS and CDR2 is YDEGEE. The CDR3 consists of 14 residues. The CDR3 loop is CASSLLQTNQPQHF. The CDR3 DNA follows: TGTGCCAGCAGCTTGCTACAGACCAATCAGCCCCAGCATTTT.

The chain uses TRBV29-1 and TRBJ2-5, with unresolved D. The J call is in doubt because the DNA end fits TRBJ2-7 better. This CDR3 has 13 residues. Germline V lookup: CDR1 SQVTM, CDR2 ANQGSEA. The CDR3 loop reads CSVVESSTYEQYF. DNA for the CDR3: TGCAGCGTTGTTGAGTCTTCTACCTACGAGCAGTACTTC.

The chain carries TRBV5-1 and TRBJ1-5, with TRBD1 matching 10 bases. CDR1 and CDR2 from the germline V gene are SGHRS and YFSETQ. The CDR3 sequence is 15 residues long. Trimming took 3 bases from V and 5 from J; bases not matched to a gene: 5. CDR3 DNA: TGCGCCAGCAGCTGGGGTGGGACAGGGGATCAGCCCCAGCATTTT. Amino acids: CASSWGGTGDQPQHF.

This chain joins TRBV2 and TRBJ1-2, with D perhaps matching TRBD1 (5 bases). The CDR3 totals 15 residues. The germline CDR1 and CDR2 sequences are SNHLY and FYNNEI. The ends were cut back, 2 bases at V and 4 bases at J, with 14 bases in the middle. CDR3 sequence (DNA): TGTGCCAGCAGTGAAAGGGTAGGGGCCATCTATGGCTACACCTTC. It translates to CASSERVGAIYGYTF.

The J gene is TRBJ1-1, the V gene TRBV5-8; 9 positions agree with TRBD1. Germline loops: CDR1 SGHTS, CDR2 YDEGEE. The length of the CDR3 is 15 residues. Germline trimming cut 5 bases from V and 4 bases from J; bases unmatched to any gene: 9. CDR3 in DNA: TGTGCCAGCAGTTCCCCCGGGACAGGGATCACTGAAGCTTTCTTT. As protein: CASSSPGTGITEAFF.

The chain combines TRBV5-3 with TRBJ1-6, with D possibly matching TRBD1 (6 bases). TRBV5-3 is an open reading frame, and its role is uncertain. The CDR3 has 14 residues. V shed 0 bases and J shed 10 bases, with 11 bases lying between them. CDR3 DNA: TGTGCCAGAAGCTTGGTACAGGGCCAGTCACCCCTCCACTTT. This encodes CARSLVQGQSPLHF.

Comment on this clone: At one end, the junction sequence differs from germline, possibly due to a read error. This chain connects TRBV5-1 to TRBJ1-6; D may be TRBD1 (6 bases). CDR1 and CDR2 from the germline V gene are SGHRS and YFSETQ. There are 16 residues in the CDR3. The CDR3 coding sequence is TGCGCCAGCAGCTTGGACGCCGACAGGAGCTATTCACCCCTCAACTTT. As protein: CASSLDADRSYSPLNF.

V gene TRBV9 combines with J gene TRBJ2-5, with TRBD2 identical over 12 bases. V trimming: 3 bases; J trimming: 4 bases; junction bases outside the gene matches: 4. The CDR3 extends over 15 amino acids. From germline, CDR1 is SGDLS and CDR2 YYNGEE. The CDR3 sequence is CASSATSGSRETQYF. CDR3 DNA: TGTGCCAGCAGCGCGACTAGCGGGAGTAGAGAGACCCAGTACTTC. Full variable domain (missing parts from reference TRBV9 and TRBJ2-5): DSGVTQTPKHLITATGQRVTLRCSPRSGDLSVYWYQQSLDQGLQFLIQYYNGEERAKGNILERFSAQQFPDLHSELNLSSLELGDSALYFCASSATSGSRETQYFGPGTRLLVL.

This clone appeared once. V gene TRBV2 combines with J gene TRBJ1-2; no reliable D call. V shed 3 bases and J shed 7 bases, with 6 bases lying between them. Germline lookup yields CDR1 SNHLY and CDR2 FYNNEI. This CDR3 contains 11 residues. The CDR3 bases are TGTGCCAGCAGTGAGGCTTTTGGCTACACCTTC. Translation: CASSEAFGYTF.

This clone was recorded only once. This chain uses TRBV5-1 with TRBJ2-2; no clear D gene. The CDR3 runs to 12 residues. Trimming left V 10 bases short and J 4 bases short, with 11 bases between. Germline CDR1 SGHRS, CDR2 YFSETQ. This chain's CDR3 is CAPQCVTGELFF. The CDR3 DNA is TGCGCCCCGCAGTGTGTCACCGGGGAGCTGTTTTTT.

There are many counts of this clone. The rearrangement uses TRBV7-3 and TRBJ2-1; D is unresolved. Between the trimmed V and J ends, which lost 5 bases and 8 bases, there was a span of 10 bases. CDR3 length: 12 residues. Germline CDR1 is SGHTA and CDR2 is FQGTGA. The CDR3 nucleotides are TGTGCCAGCAGCACGCGTCGGGATGAGCAGTTCTTC. Amino acids: CASSTRRDEQFF.

V and J are TRBV6-6 and TRBJ2-7; no clear D. V was shortened by 2 bases and J by 0 bases, with 11 bases between the two germline ends. The CDR3 length is 15 residues. The germline V gene encodes CDR1 MNHNY and CDR2 SVGAGI (reference sequence). The CDR3 reads CASSYPDKYSYEQYF. CDR3 coding DNA: TGTGCCAGCAGTTACCCCGACAAGTACTCCTACGAGCAGTACTTC.

This clone has just one count. This CDR3 is also generated by other DNA sequences in the sample. DNA for the CDR3: TGTGCCAGTAGTGGACAGGGAGGGAATCAGCCCCAGCATTTT. It codes for CASSGQGGNQPQHF. J is TRBJ1-5 and V is TRBV19, with 8 bases fitting TRBD1. With V trimmed by 5 bases and J by 4 bases, 4 bases remained unmatched. The CDR3 has 14 amino acids. Germline V gives CDR1 LNHDA, CDR2 SQIVND (reference sequence). Drawing the rest from reference TRBV19 and TRBJ1-5, the complete variable domain is DGGITQSPKYLFRKEGQNVTLSCEQNLNHDAMYWYRQDPGQGLRLIYYSQIVNDFQKGDIAEGYSVSREKKESFPLTVTSAQKNPTAFYLCASSGQGGNQPQHFGDGTRLSIL.

V usage is TRBV7-7 and J usage is TRBJ2-1, with 8 bases fitting TRBD2. The V gene's germline CDR1 is SSHAT and CDR2 FNYEAQ (reference sequence). The length of the CDR3 is 15 residues. The trim removed 6 bases at V and 2 bases at J, leaving 6 bases unmatched. The CDR3 spells CASSYLAGPYNEQFF. CDR3 coding DNA: TGTGCCAGCAGTTATCTAGCGGGTCCCTACAATGAGCAGTTCTTC.

The chain has TRBV7-8 and TRBJ2-7; weak D call: TRBD2 (5 bases). Per germline, CDR1 SGHVS and CDR2 FQNEAQ. Trimming pared 5 bases from V and 3 bases from J, leaving 23 bases between. There are 17 residues in the CDR3. The CDR3 protein is CASSPSGWVVGDYEQYF. Here the CDR3 DNA reads TGTGCCAGCAGCCCAAGCGGCTGGGTTGTGGGTGACTACGAGCAGTACTTC.

The chain couples TRBV4-1 to TRBJ1-2, with D uncertain. This CDR3 is 15 amino acids long. Trimming cost V 1 base and J 4 bases, with 13 bases left between them. Looked up from germline, CDR1 is MGHRA and CDR2 is YSYEKL. CDR3 protein: CASSQGGGPVYGYTF. The CDR3 coding sequence is TGCGCCAGCAGCCAAGGAGGAGGACCGGTCTATGGCTACACCTTC.

Only one count was recorded for this clone. V is TRBV7-9 and J is TRBJ2-4; D gene uncertain. Germline-derived CDR1 and CDR2 are SEHNR and FQNEAQ (reference sequence). This CDR3 has 15 residues. V was cut by 5 bases and J by 3 bases, with 14 bases left in between. The CDR3 spells CASSPSSGVKNIQYF. The DNA of the CDR3 is TGTGCCAGCAGCCCGTCATCCGGTGTCAAAAACATTCAGTACTTC. Combining the CDR3 with reference TRBV7-9 and TRBJ2-4 gives the whole variable domain DTGVSQNPRHKITKRGQNVTFRCDPISEHNRLYWYRQTLGQGPEFLTYFQNEAQLEKSRLLSDRFSAERPKGSFSTLEIQRTEQGDSAMYLCASSPSSGVKNIQYFGAGTRLSVL.

V is TRBV18 and J is TRBJ2-4; possibly TRBD2 for D (5 bases). This CDR3 has 18 amino acids. Between the trimmed V and J ends, which lost 4 bases and 0 bases, there was a span of 19 bases. Germline V gene data show CDR1 as KGHSH and CDR2 as LQKENI. This CDR3 reads CASSRQIQDGLAKNIQYF. Written as DNA, the CDR3 is TGTGCCAGCTCACGACAAATTCAGGACGGACTAGCCAAAAACATTCAGTACTTC.

The chain has TRBV6-1 and TRBJ1-3; D not resolved. The germline V and J ends were trimmed by 7 bases and 0 bases, with 10 bases remaining between them. Per germline, CDR1 MNHNS and CDR2 SASEGT. The CDR3 spans 14 residues. The CDR3 nucleotides read TGTGCCAGCACCGGACTTATCTCTGGAAACACCATATATTTT. This codes for CASTGLISGNTIYF.

V usage is TRBV6-6 and J usage is TRBJ2-5; 10 bases agree with TRBD1. The CDR3 consists of 15 residues. CDR1 is MNHNY, CDR2 SVGAGI, per germline (reference sequence). V was pared by 1 base and J by 4 bases, with 3 bases of the junction left unmatched. Written as DNA, the CDR3 is TGTGCCAGCAGTTACTTCGGGACAGGGGTAGAGACCCAGTACTTC. Its translation is CASSYFGTGVETQYF.